Below, 10 T cell receptor beta chains from the same sample are listed, as sequenced in a study of blood T cell repertoires in COVID-19. Sequenced by immunoSEQ multiplex PCR; TCRdb stores in-frame clones only, minus some. This table holds under 350,000 clones, about 92% found once. Sequencing was performed on PBMCs or T cells enriched from blood (not recorded which). These TCRs come from a man aged 60 to 69 who had recovered from COVID-19.

This sequence joins TRBV3-1 (or the pseudogene TRBV3-2) and TRBJ2-7, with 7 bases identical to TRBD1. Trimming at V came to 1 base and at J to 7 bases, leaving 4 bases not matched to a gene. Germline V gene lookup returns CDR1 LGHDT and CDR2 YNNKEL (reference sequence). The length of the CDR3 is 13 residues. The CDR3 DNA reads as TGTGCCAGCAGCCAAGTATCAGGGGGAGAGCAGTACTTC. It is translated as CASSQVSGGEQYF.

This chain connects TRBV6-6 to TRBJ1-2, with TRBD1 matching 7 bases. V lost 8 bases to trimming and J lost 6 bases; unmatched junction nucleotides: 3. Germline V gene sequence: CDR1 MNHNY, CDR2 SVGAGI (reference sequence). This CDR3 has 11 residues. DNA of the CDR3: TGTGCCAGCGCTACAGGGGATGGCTACACCTTC. This codes for CASATGDGYTF.

This chain joins TRBV3-1 (or the pseudogene TRBV3-2) and TRBJ2-3; 8 nucleotides agree with TRBD2. V was pared by 0 bases and J by 8 bases, with 4 bases of the junction left unmatched. Germline V gives CDR1 LGHDT, CDR2 YNNKEL (reference sequence). The CDR3 has 14 residues. The CDR3 sequence is CASSQDSGRGTQYF. CDR3 DNA: TGTGCCAGCAGCCAAGATTCCGGGAGGGGTACGCAGTATTTT.

The chain uses TRBV6-2 or TRBV6-3 and TRBJ1-5; weak D call: TRBD1 (5 bases). The V gene lost 6 bases and the J gene lost 5 bases, with 14 bases spanning the gap. The CDR3 loop spans 14 amino acids. Germline CDR1 reads MNHEY; CDR2 reads SVGEGT. The CDR3 here is CASSRDRLDQPQHF. CDR3 nucleotides: TGTGCCAGCAGCCGAGACAGATTAGATCAGCCCCAGCATTTT.

The chain recombines TRBV7-9 with TRBJ1-4, with D hard to call. Germline assignment: CDR1 SEHNR and CDR2 FQNEAQ (reference sequence). The CDR3 has 16 residues. The V gene lost 4 bases and the J gene lost 4 bases, with 16 bases spanning the gap. CDR3 DNA: TGTGCCAGCAGCTCCCTTAGATTGGTTCATAATGAAAAACTGTTTTTT. Translation: CASSSLRLVHNEKLFF.

The genes are TRBV15 and TRBJ2-3, with D possibly being TRBD2 (6 bases). Germline V gene sequence: CDR1 LNHNV, CDR2 YYDKDF (reference sequence). Trimming pared 5 bases from V and 6 bases from J, leaving 18 bases between. The CDR3 loop spans 15 amino acids. The CDR3 reads CATSGLAGPGDTQYF. DNA for the CDR3: TGTGCCACCAGCGGGCTCGCGGGACCTGGGGATACGCAGTATTTT.

The genes are TRBV7-3 and TRBJ2-1, with 7 bases fitting TRBD2. The CDR3 covers 16 residues. CDR1 and CDR2 (germline): SGHTA, FQGTGA. The J segment lost 1 base and the V segment lost 3 bases, leaving 6 bases of the junction unmatched. CDR3: CASSFREAPSYNEQFF. The DNA of the CDR3 is TGTGCCAGCAGCTTTCGGGAGGCACCTTCCTACAATGAGCAGTTCTTC.

The rearrangement joins TRBV5-1 to TRBJ2-5; 11 nucleotides match TRBD1. Germline V gives CDR1 SGHRS, CDR2 YFSETQ. The CDR3 totals 16 residues. V shed 2 bases, J shed 3 bases, and the junction held 6 bases outside the gene matches. CDR3 loop: CASSFFGQGAEETQYF. The CDR3, as DNA: TGCGCCAGCAGCTTTTTCGGACAGGGGGCAGAAGAGACCCAGTACTTC.

The chain is built from TRBV9 and TRBJ2-5; TRBD2 aligns across 7 bases. V was pared by 0 bases and J by 7 bases, with 9 bases of the junction left unmatched. The CDR3 is 15 residues long. CDR1 SGDLS and CDR2 YYNGEE come from the germline V gene. The CDR3 protein is CASSVDGTIIGTQYF. CDR3 DNA: TGTGCCAGCAGCGTAGACGGGACTATCATTGGGACCCAGTACTTC.

This chain uses TRBV11-3 with TRBJ2-1; 8 bases map to TRBD2. V was clipped by 3 bases and J by 9 bases; unmatched bases: 16. From germline, CDR1 is SGHNT and CDR2 YENEEA. CDR3 length: 17 amino acids. In DNA form, the CDR3 reads TGTGCCAGCAGCTTCCCAAAAGCGGGAGTACGGTCAAGTGAGCAGTTCTTC. Its translation is CASSFPKAGVRSSEQFF.